This T cell receptor (beta chain) was captured by sequencing in a study of OX40 agonist ivuxolimab in advanced cancers. Germline loops: CDR1 MDHEN, CDR2 SYDVKM. V dropped 8 bases and J dropped 0 bases, with 17 bases sitting between them. CDR3 length: 15 amino acids. Libraries were prepared by immunoSEQ multiplex PCR; TCRdb keeps only in-frame clonotypes and omits some of them. Among 90,000 to 100,000 clones, 70% to 85% were seen once, and the ten largest hold almost 1.5%. Sequencing used CD4+ or CD8+ T cells sorted from blood, obtained in a trial of the OX40 agonist ivuxolimab. This receptor was identified in an adult with an advanced solid tumor such as melanoma, head and neck, liver or kidney cancer. The chain combines TRBV28 with TRBJ2-7; possible D gene TRBD1, 6 bases. The chain's CDR3 is CASCSSGTISYEQYF. The CDR3 DNA is TGTGCCAGCTGTTCATCCGGGACAATCTCCTACGAGCAGTACTTC.